This entry lists 20 T cell receptor beta chains sequenced from one sample in a study of blood T cell repertoires in COVID-19. Profiling relied on immunoSEQ multiplex PCR, and the TCRdb table lists in-frame clones only, not all of them. The sample comprises 200,000 to 300,000 clones, around 89% of which are singletons, and over 2% rests with the top ten. What was sequenced was PBMCs or T cells enriched from blood (not recorded which). Receptors originate from a woman between 40 and 55 years old with acute COVID-19.

The rearrangement uses TRBV27 and TRBJ2-5; TRBD1 matches 7 bases. The germline V gene encodes CDR1 MNHEY and CDR2 SMNVEV (reference sequence). The length of the CDR3 is 14 residues. Unmatched junction bases numbered 5, after V lost 3 bases and J lost 4 bases. The CDR3 protein is CASSFGRGLETQYF. The CDR3 DNA reads as TGTGCCAGCAGTTTTGGTAGGGGGCTAGAGACCCAGTACTTC.

J is TRBJ2-1 and V is TRBV24-1; 12 bases map to TRBD2. The CDR3 is 21 amino acids. In germline, CDR1 is KGHDR, CDR2 SFDVKD. Germline trimming cut 3 bases from V and 0 bases from J; bases unmatched to any gene: 14. The CDR3 sequence is CATSDPPGGTSGLSSYNEQFF. CDR3 bases: TGTGCCACCAGTGATCCCCCGGGCGGGACTAGCGGGCTAAGCTCCTACAATGAGCAGTTCTTC.

The rearrangement links TRBV2 to TRBJ1-5; 7 bases align to TRBD1. The CDR3 totals 14 residues. From germline, CDR1 is SNHLY and CDR2 FYNNEI. J gave up 9 bases and V 7 bases, and 12 bases lay outside the gene matches. CDR3 coding DNA: TGTGCCAGCACCCGGGACAGTTCCTTTCGGCCCCAGCATTTT. It yields the protein CASTRDSSFRPQHF.

The count of this clone is one. The rearrangement links TRBV28 to TRBJ1-1; D not certain. This CDR3 has 13 amino acids. The germline gives CDR1 MDHEN, CDR2 SYDVKM. V shed 2 bases and J shed 0 bases, with 4 bases lying between them. CDR3 in amino acids: CASSLPVNTEAFF. The CDR3 coding sequence is TGTGCCAGCAGTTTACCGGTGAACACTGAAGCTTTCTTT.

This chain connects TRBV5-4 to TRBJ2-7; D perhaps matches TRBD1 (6 bases). The CDR3 is 14 amino acids. V gave up 9 bases and J gave up 2 bases, with 18 bases separating them. Germline assignment: CDR1 SGHNT and CDR2 YYREEE (reference sequence). The CDR3: CAITRGGTTYEQYF. The CDR3 region has the DNA TGTGCCATAACCCGTGGGGGCACAACCTACGAGCAGTACTTC.

The chain employs TRBV29-1 and TRBJ1-5; TRBD1 is a possible D gene (5 bases). Germline CDR1 is SQVTM and CDR2 is ANQGSEA. This CDR3 is 13 amino acids long. DNA for the CDR3: TGCAGTGCTCGGGGGGGGGACAATCAGCCCCAGCATTTT. This encodes CSARGGDNQPQHF.

Note on this clone: In the same sample, other DNA sequences code for this CDR3. V and J are TRBV6-5 and TRBJ1-1; 7 bases are a match to TRBD1. Germline lookup yields CDR1 MNHEY and CDR2 SVGAGI. The trim removed 1 base at V and 5 bases at J, leaving 4 bases unmatched. The CDR3 consists of 14 residues. The DNA of the CDR3 is TGTGCCAGCAGTTACTTGGGCAGGGGGACTGAAGCTTTCTTT. Its translation is CASSYLGRGTEAFF.

J is TRBJ2-3 and V is TRBV7-2, with D perhaps matching TRBD2 (6 bases). The CDR3 loop spans 15 amino acids. V was cut by 5 bases and J by 1 base, with 13 bases left in between. The germline V gene encodes CDR1 SGHTA and CDR2 FQGNSA. The CDR3 reads CASSISGTGTDTQYF. In nucleotides, the CDR3 is TGTGCCAGCAGCATATCAGGGACTGGCACAGATACGCAGTATTTT. Together with reference TRBV7-2 and TRBJ2-3, the CDR3 gives the full variable domain: GAGVSQSPSNKVTEKGKDVELRCDPISGHTALYWYRQSLGQGLEFLIYFQGNSAPDKSGLPSDRFSAERTGGSVSTLTIQRTQQEDSAVYLCASSISGTGTDTQYFGPGTRLTVL.

The gene calls are TRBV12-3 or TRBV12-4 and TRBJ1-4, with TRBD1 as a possible D gene (5 bases). The V and J ends lost 8 bases and 5 bases respectively, with 9 bases between them. The length of the CDR3 is 12 residues. Written as DNA, the CDR3 is TGTGCCAGCGGGGCGACGAATGAAAAACTGTTTTTT. This encodes CASGATNEKLFF.

V is TRBV29-1 and J is TRBJ1-2; TRBD1 is a possible D gene (5 bases). V dropped 6 bases and J dropped 3 bases, with 14 bases sitting between them. This CDR3 has 13 amino acids. CDR1 is SQVTM, CDR2 ANQGSEA, per germline. CDR3 nucleotide sequence: TGCAGCGTAGGAGGGAGGGGAGACTATGGCTACACCTTC. It encodes CSVGGRGDYGYTF.

On this clone: The germline gene is not matched at one end of the junction; a read error may be the cause. The J gene is TRBJ2-3, the V gene TRBV18, with D possibly TRBD2 on 5 matching bases. The CDR3 is made up of 13 amino acids. In germline, CDR1 is KGHSH, CDR2 LQKENI. DNA of the CDR3: TGTGCCAGCTCCCCCAACCGGGGAGATATGCAGTATTTT. Protein sequence: CASSPNRGDMQYF.

V gene TRBV4-3 combines with J gene TRBJ1-3, with unresolved D. Per germline, CDR1 LGHNA and CDR2 YSLEER. The V end lost 0 bases, the J end lost 2 bases, and 11 bases lay between the germline ends. This CDR3 is built from 16 residues. CDR3 in amino acids: CASSQDQTAPGNTIYF. Written as DNA, the CDR3 is TGCGCCAGCAGCCAAGATCAAACAGCCCCTGGAAACACCATATATTTT.

Only a few counts were recorded for this clone. The chain recombines TRBV7-9 with TRBJ1-5; no reliable D call. The ends were cut back, 0 bases at V and 0 bases at J, with 12 bases in the middle. The germline gives CDR1 SEHNR, CDR2 FQNEAQ (reference sequence). The CDR3 extends over 17 amino acids. CDR3: CASSLALAGISNQPQHF. As DNA, the CDR3 is TGTGCCAGCAGCTTAGCGCTGGCCGGGATTAGCAATCAGCCCCAGCATTTT.

The chain employs TRBV6-1 and TRBJ1-4, with 7 bases matching TRBD1. CDR1 is MNHNS and CDR2 is SASEGT in the germline V gene. There are 19 residues in the CDR3. V shed 0 bases, J shed 1 base, and the junction held 11 bases outside the gene matches. DNA of the CDR3: TGTGCCAGCAGTGAAGCAGTTGAACAGGGGTTGGGAACTAATGAAAAACTGTTTTTT. This encodes CASSEAVEQGLGTNEKLFF.

This chain uses TRBV29-1 with TRBJ2-3, with TRBD2 matching 7 bases. After removal of 5 bases from V and 0 bases from J, the junction contained 2 bases not matched to a gene. The CDR3 extends over 13 amino acids. Germline values: CDR1 SQVTM, CDR2 ANQGSEA. The CDR3 reads CSVTSASTDTQYF. In DNA form, the CDR3 reads TGCAGCGTTACTAGCGCTAGCACAGATACGCAGTATTTT.

The rearrangement links TRBV15 to TRBJ1-4, with D unclear. This CDR3 region has 15 residues. Germline lookup yields CDR1 LNHNV and CDR2 YYDKDF (reference sequence). V gave up 3 bases and J gave up 2 bases, with 10 bases separating them. CDR3 region: CATSRGQVTNEKLFF. CDR3 sequence (DNA): TGTGCCACCAGCAGGGGCCAGGTTACTAATGAAAAACTGTTTTTT.

This chain uses TRBV21-1 with TRBJ1-2; the D segment call TRBD1 is taken from the table without a DNA check. TRBV21-1 is assigned pseudogene status. The CDR3 length is 12 residues. This CDR3 reads CASTPTGDGYTF. CDR3 nucleotide sequence: TGTGCCAGCACCCCGACAGGGGACGGCTACACCTTC.

The rearrangement links TRBV19 to TRBJ1-1; TRBD1 aligns across 8 bases. The CDR3 is 16 residues long. Germline V gene lookup returns CDR1 LNHDA and CDR2 SQIVND (reference sequence). After removal of 4 bases from V and 5 bases from J, the junction contained 12 bases not matched to a gene. The CDR3 DNA follows: TGTGCCAGTAGTAAGGGGACCCCTGGACAGGGAACTGAAGCTTTCTTT. It translates to CASSKGTPGQGTEAFF.

This clone was picked up a small number of times. V gene TRBV12-3 or TRBV12-4 combines with J gene TRBJ2-3; D remains ambiguous. Trimming took 3 bases from V and 3 from J, leaving 7 bases between them. The CDR3 length is 13 residues. The chain's CDR3 is CASSFVSTDTQYF. CDR3 bases: TGTGCCAGCAGTTTCGTCTCGACAGATACGCAGTATTTT.

This clone has only one observation. The sample has other DNA sequences that encode this CDR3 too. The chain uses TRBV7-2 and TRBJ2-3; possibly TRBD2 for D (6 bases). The germline V and J ends were trimmed by 1 base and 0 bases, with 8 bases remaining between them. The CDR3 length is 15 residues. Germline assignment: CDR1 SGHTA and CDR2 FQGNSA. The CDR3 DNA is TGTGCCAGCAGCTTAGATCGGGGGAGCACAGATACGCAGTATTTT. Translating gives CASSLDRGSTDTQYF.